The 10 T cell receptor beta chains below all came from one sample that was sequenced in a study of cytomegalovirus exposure and HLA in healthy donors. The PCR used 60 Vbeta and 13 Jbeta primers. Generated by immunoSEQ multiplex PCR, the TCRdb table keeps only in-frame clones and is missing some. This table has under 150,000 clones, around 77% appearing once. The specimen sequenced was PBMCs. The receptors were gathered from a man between 50 and 59 years old in good health and CMV-seronegative.

This clone was recorded a few times. The chain employs TRBV7-8 and TRBJ2-2, with 7 bases matching TRBD1. Germline trimming cut 5 bases from V and 4 bases from J; bases unmatched to any gene: 4. Germline V gives CDR1 SGHVS, CDR2 FQNEAQ. CDR3 length equals 14 residues. CDR3 nucleotide sequence: TGTGCCAGCAGCACCCGGGACAGCACCGGGGAGCTGTTTTTT. It specifies CASSTRDSTGELFF. The whole variable domain, filled in from reference TRBV7-8 and TRBJ2-2, reads GAGVSQSPRYKVAKRGQDVALRCDPISGHVSLFWYQQALGQGPEFLTYFQNEAQLDKSGLPSDRFFAERPEGSVSTLKIQRTQQEDSAVYLCASSTRDSTGELFFGEGSRLTVL.

The rearrangement uses TRBV19 and TRBJ2-1; D possibly corresponds to TRBD1 (5 bases). The ends were cut back, 3 bases at V and 6 bases at J, with 9 bases in the middle. Looked up from germline, CDR1 is LNHDA and CDR2 is SQIVND (reference sequence). There are 13 residues in the CDR3. This CDR3 is CASSISGSNEQFF. Here the CDR3 DNA reads TGTGCCAGTAGTATCTCAGGGTCCAATGAGCAGTTCTTC.

The CDR3 DNA reads TGTGCCAGCAGTTTCACCCCCCCGACTAGCGGGTACTCCTACGAGCAGTACTTC. Translation: CASSFTPPTSGYSYEQYF. V gene TRBV27 combines with J gene TRBJ2-7, with 10 positions matching TRBD2. CDR3 length: 18 amino acids. Per the germline V gene, CDR1 is MNHEY and CDR2 is SMNVEV (reference sequence). Unmatched junction bases numbered 11, after V lost 3 bases and J lost 0 bases.

The count of this clone is one. The genes are TRBV29-1 and TRBJ2-7, with no clear D. V shed 4 bases and J shed 3 bases, with 7 bases lying between them. The CDR3 totals 11 residues. Per germline, CDR1 SQVTM and CDR2 ANQGSEA. The CDR3 DNA is TGCAGCGTTGGTTCCAGCTACGAGCAGTACTTC. This encodes CSVGSSYEQYF.

This sequence joins TRBV18 and TRBJ1-5, with D unresolved. V was shortened by 2 bases and J by 6 bases, with 11 bases between the two germline ends. CDR1 and CDR2 from the germline V gene are KGHSH and LQKENI. The CDR3 totals 14 residues. CDR3 amino acids: CASSPTGSGQPQHF. The CDR3 DNA sequence: TGTGCCAGCTCACCAACCGGGTCTGGTCAGCCCCAGCATTTT.

This rearrangement joins TRBV27 to TRBJ2-2; maybe TRBD1 (6 bases). Germline V gives CDR1 MNHEY, CDR2 SMNVEV (reference sequence). CDR3 length: 14 amino acids. Trimming stripped 8 bases from V and 1 base from J, with 11 bases between. The CDR3 DNA is TGTGCCAGCTTCTCGACAGGGAACACCGGGGAGCTGTTTTTT. This gives the protein CASFSTGNTGELFF.

The chain employs TRBV5-5 and TRBJ2-7; D remains ambiguous. The V gene's germline CDR1 is SGHKS and CDR2 YYEKEE (reference sequence). The germline V and J ends were trimmed by 0 bases and 0 bases, with 13 bases remaining between them. There are 16 residues in the CDR3. CDR3 sequence reads: CASSLAQALRSYEQYF. CDR3 DNA: TGTGCCAGCAGCTTGGCTCAGGCCCTCCGCTCCTACGAGCAGTACTTC.

This clone was seen only a few times. The chain is built from TRBV4-1 and TRBJ1-2, with 10 nucleotides matching TRBD1. This CDR3 spans 14 amino acids. Trimming cost V 3 bases and J 2 bases; bases outside gene matches: 0. CDR1 is MGHRA, CDR2 YSYEKL, per germline. CDR3 nucleotides: TGCGCCAGCAGCCAGACAGGGGGCAACTATGGCTACACCTTC. This encodes CASSQTGGNYGYTF.

V gene TRBV5-4 combines with J gene TRBJ2-2; no definite D call. V shed 4 bases and J shed 7 bases, with 11 bases lying between them. The germline CDR1 and CDR2 sequences are SGHNT and YYREEE (reference sequence). The length of the CDR3 is 13 residues. CDR3 nucleotide sequence: TGTGCCAGCAGCCTAGTTGATGTCGGGGAGCTGTTTTTT. Its translation: CASSLVDVGELFF.

In nucleotides, the CDR3 is TGTGCCAGCAGTTATTCAGGGGGCGAGTACTTC. Its translation: CASSYSGGEYF. The chain has TRBV6-5 and TRBJ2-7; 8 nucleotides align to TRBD1. CDR3 length: 11 residues. Germline-derived CDR1 and CDR2 are MNHEY and SVGAGI. J was trimmed by 11 bases and V by 3 bases; bases with no gene match: 3.